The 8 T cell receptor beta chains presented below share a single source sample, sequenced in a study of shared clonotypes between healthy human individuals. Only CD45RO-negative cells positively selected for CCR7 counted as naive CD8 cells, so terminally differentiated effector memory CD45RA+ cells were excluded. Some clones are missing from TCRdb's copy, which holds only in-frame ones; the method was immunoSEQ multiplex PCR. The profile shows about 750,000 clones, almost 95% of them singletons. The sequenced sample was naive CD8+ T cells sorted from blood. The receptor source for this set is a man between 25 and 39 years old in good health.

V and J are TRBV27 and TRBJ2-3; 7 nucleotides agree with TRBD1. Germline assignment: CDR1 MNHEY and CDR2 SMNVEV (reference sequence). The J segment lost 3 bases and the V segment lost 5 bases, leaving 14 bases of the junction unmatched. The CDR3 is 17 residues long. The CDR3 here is CASSGIPRGIRTDTQYF. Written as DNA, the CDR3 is TGTGCCAGCAGTGGGATACCCAGGGGGATAAGGACAGATACGCAGTATTTT.

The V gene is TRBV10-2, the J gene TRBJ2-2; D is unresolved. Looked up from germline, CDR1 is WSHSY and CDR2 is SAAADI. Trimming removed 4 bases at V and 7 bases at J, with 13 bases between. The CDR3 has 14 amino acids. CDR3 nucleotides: TGCGCCAGCAGTGGGATTAGAACGGGCGGGGAGCTGTTTTTT. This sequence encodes CASSGIRTGGELFF.

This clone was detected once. The CDR3 spells CSVILGGTETQYF. CDR3 DNA sequence: TGCAGCGTCATTTTAGGGGGTACGGAGACCCAGTACTTC. The genes are TRBV29-1 and TRBJ2-5, with D tentatively TRBD1 (6 bases). Germline assignment: CDR1 SQVTM and CDR2 ANQGSEA. Trimming stripped 6 bases from V and 5 bases from J, with 16 bases between. This CDR3 comprises 13 residues. Using reference TRBV29-1 and TRBJ2-5 for the parts outside the CDR3, the full variable domain is SAVISQKPSRDICQRGTSLTIQCQVDSQVTMMFWYRQQPGQSLTLIATANQGSEATYESGFVIDKFPISRPNLTFSTLTVSNMSPEDSSIYLCSVILGGTETQYFGPGTRLLVL.

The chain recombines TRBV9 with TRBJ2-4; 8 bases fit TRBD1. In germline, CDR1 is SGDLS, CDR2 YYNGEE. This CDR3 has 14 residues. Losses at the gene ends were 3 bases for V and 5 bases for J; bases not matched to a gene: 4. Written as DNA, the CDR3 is TGTGCCAGCAGCGACCCGGGACAGGAAAACATTCAGTACTTC. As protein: CASSDPGQENIQYF. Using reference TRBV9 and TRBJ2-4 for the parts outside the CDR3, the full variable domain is DSGVTQTPKHLITATGQRVTLRCSPRSGDLSVYWYQQSLDQGLQFLIQYYNGEERAKGNILERFSAQQFPDLHSELNLSSLELGDSALYFCASSDPGQENIQYFGAGTRLSVL.

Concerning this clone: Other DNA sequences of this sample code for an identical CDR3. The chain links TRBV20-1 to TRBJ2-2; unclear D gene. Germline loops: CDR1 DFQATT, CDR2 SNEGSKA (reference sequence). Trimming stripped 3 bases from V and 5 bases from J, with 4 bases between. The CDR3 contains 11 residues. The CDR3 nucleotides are TGCAGTGCTAGGGCAACCGGGGAGCTGTTTTTT. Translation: CSARATGELFF.

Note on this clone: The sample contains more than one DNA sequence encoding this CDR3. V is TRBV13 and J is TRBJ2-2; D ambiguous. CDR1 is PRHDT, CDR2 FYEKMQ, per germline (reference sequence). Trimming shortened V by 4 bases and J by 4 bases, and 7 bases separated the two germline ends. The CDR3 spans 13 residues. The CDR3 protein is CASSSLGTGELFF. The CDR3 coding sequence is TGTGCCAGCAGCTCATTGGGCACCGGGGAGCTGTTTTTT.

The CDR3 here is CASSWGSGQGSDEQYF. The CDR3 nucleotides read TGTGCCAGCAGTTGGGGCTCGGGACAGGGTTCCGACGAGCAGTACTTC. The chain combines TRBV2 with TRBJ2-7; 9 bases line up with TRBD1. V gave up 5 bases and J gave up 5 bases; unmatched junction bases: 13. Per the germline V gene, CDR1 is SNHLY and CDR2 is FYNNEI. CDR3 size: 16 residues.

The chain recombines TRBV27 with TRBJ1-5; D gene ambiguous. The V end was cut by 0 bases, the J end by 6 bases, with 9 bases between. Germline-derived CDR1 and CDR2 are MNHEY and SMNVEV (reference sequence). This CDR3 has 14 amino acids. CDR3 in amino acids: CASSLSSRSQPQHF. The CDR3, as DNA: TGTGCCAGCAGTTTATCTTCCAGGTCTCAGCCCCAGCATTTT.